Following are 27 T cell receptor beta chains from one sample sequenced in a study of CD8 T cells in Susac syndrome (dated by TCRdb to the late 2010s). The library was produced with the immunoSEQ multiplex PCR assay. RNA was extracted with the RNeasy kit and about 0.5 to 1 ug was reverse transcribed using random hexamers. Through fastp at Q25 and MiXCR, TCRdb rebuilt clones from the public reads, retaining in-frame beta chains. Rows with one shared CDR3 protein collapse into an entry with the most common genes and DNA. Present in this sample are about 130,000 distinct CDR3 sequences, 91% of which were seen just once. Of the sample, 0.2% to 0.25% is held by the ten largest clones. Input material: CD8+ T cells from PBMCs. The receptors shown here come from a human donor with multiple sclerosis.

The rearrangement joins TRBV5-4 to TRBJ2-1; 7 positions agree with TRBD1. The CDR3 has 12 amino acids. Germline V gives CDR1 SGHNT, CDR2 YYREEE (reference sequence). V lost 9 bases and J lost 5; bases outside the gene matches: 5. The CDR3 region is CATGGTDNEQFF. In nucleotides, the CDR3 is TGTGCCACGGGTGGGACAGACAATGAGCAGTTCTTC. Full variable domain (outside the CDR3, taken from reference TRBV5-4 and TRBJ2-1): ETGVTQSPTHLIKTRGQQVTLRCSSQSGHNTVSWYQQALGQGPQFIFQYYREEENGRGNFPPRFSGLQFPNYSSELNVNALELDDSALYLCATGGTDNEQFFGPGTRLTVL.

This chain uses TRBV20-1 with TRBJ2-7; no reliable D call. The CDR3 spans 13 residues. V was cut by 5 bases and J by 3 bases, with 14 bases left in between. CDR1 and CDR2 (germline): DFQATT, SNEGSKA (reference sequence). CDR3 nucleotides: TGCAGTGCTCTCCCACCGGGCTACTACGAGCAGTACTTC. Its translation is CSALPPGYYEQYF.

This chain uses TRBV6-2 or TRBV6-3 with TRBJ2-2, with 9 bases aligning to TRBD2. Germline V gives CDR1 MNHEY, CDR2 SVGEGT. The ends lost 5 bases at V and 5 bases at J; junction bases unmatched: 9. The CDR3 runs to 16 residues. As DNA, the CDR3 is TGTGCCAGCAGTCCTGGCATAAGCGGGAGGACCGGGGAGCTGTTTTTT. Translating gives CASSPGISGRTGELFF.

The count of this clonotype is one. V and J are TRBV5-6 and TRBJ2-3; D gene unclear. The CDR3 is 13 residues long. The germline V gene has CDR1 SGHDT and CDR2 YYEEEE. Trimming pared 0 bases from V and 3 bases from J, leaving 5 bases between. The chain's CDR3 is CASSLERTDTQYF. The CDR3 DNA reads TGTGCCAGCAGCTTGGAACGAACAGATACGCAGTATTTT.

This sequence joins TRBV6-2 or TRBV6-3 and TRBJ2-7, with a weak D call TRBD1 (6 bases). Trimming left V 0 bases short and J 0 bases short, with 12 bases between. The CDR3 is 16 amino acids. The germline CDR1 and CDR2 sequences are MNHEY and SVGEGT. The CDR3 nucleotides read TGTGCCAGCAGTTACTCTGGACAGAAAACCTCCTACGAGCAGTACTTC. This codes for CASSYSGQKTSYEQYF.

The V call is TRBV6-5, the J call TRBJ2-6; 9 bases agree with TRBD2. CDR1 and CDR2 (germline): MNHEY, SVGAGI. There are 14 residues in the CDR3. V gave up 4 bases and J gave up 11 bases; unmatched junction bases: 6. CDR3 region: CASSSKRGADVLTF. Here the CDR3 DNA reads TGTGCCAGCAGTTCCAAGCGGGGGGCGGACGTCCTGACTTTC.

The DNA of the CDR3 is TGTGCCAAAGCCATCTCTGGGGCCAACGTCCTGACTTTC. Protein sequence: CAKAISGANVLTF. V and J are TRBV12-3 or TRBV12-4 and TRBJ2-6, with unresolved D. The CDR3 is 13 amino acids. Trimming stripped 10 bases from V and 0 bases from J, with 7 bases between.

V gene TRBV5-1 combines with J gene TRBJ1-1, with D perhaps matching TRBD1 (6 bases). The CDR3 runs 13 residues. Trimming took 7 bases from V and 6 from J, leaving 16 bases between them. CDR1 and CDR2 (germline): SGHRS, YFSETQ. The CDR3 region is CASASSGDSEAFF. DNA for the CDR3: TGCGCCAGCGCTTCTTCAGGGGACTCTGAAGCTTTCTTT.

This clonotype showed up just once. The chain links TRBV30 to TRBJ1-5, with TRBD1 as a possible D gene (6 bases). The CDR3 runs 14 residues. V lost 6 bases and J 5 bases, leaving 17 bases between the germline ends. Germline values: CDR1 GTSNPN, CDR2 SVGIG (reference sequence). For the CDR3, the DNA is TGTGCCTGCGCTTTACAGGGTTCGGATCAGCCCCAGCATTTT. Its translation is CACALQGSDQPQHF.

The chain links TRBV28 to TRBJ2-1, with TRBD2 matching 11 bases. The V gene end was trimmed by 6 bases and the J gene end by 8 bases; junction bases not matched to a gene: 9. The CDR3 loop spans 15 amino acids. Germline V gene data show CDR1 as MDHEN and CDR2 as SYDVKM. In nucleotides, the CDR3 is TGTGCCAGCAGCCTAACTAGCGGGAGCGTCTATGAGCAGTTCTTC. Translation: CASSLTSGSVYEQFF.

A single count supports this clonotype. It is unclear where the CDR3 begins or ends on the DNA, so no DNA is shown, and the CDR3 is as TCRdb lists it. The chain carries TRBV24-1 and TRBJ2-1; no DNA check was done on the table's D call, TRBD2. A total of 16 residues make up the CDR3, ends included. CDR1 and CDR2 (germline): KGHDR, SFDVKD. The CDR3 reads CATSVPLAGDGNEQFF.

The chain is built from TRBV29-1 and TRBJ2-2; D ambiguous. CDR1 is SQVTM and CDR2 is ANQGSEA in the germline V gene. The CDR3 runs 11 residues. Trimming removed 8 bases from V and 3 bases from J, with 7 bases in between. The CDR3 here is CSFAYTGELFF. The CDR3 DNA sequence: TGCAGCTTCGCTTACACCGGGGAGCTGTTTTTT.

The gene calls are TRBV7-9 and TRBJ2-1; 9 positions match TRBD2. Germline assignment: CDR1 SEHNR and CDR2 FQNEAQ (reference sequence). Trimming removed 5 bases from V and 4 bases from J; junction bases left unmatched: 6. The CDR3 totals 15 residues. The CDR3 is CASSGTSLPYNEQFF. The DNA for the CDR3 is TGTGCCAGCAGCGGGACTAGCCTTCCATACAATGAGCAGTTCTTC. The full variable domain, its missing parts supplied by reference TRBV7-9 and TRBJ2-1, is DTGVSQNPRHKITKRGQNVTFRCDPISEHNRLYWYRQTLGQGPEFLTYFQNEAQLEKSRLLSDRFSAERPKGSFSTLEIQRTEQGDSAMYLCASSGTSLPYNEQFFGPGTRLTVL.

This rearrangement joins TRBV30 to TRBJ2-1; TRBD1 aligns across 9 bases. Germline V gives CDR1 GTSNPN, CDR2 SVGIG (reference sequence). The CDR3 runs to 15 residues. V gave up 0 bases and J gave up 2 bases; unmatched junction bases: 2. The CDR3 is CAWSVQGAAYNEQFF. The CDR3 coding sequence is TGTGCCTGGAGTGTACAGGGGGCAGCCTACAATGAGCAGTTCTTC.

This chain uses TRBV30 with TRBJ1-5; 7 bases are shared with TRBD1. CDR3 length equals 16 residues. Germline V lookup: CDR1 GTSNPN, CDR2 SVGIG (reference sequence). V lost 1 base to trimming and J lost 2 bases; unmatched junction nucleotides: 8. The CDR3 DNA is TGTGCCTGGAGTGCAGACAGGGACGAGGGCAATCAGCCCCAGCATTTT. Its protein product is CAWSADRDEGNQPQHF.

The CDR3 DNA follows: TGCAGTGCCGGGGACAGGGCTGGCCGGCAGCCCCAGCATTTT. Its translation: CSAGDRAGRQPQHF. The genes are TRBV20-1 and TRBJ1-5, with TRBD1 matching 9 bases. Germline V gene sequence: CDR1 DFQATT, CDR2 SNEGSKA (reference sequence). The CDR3 runs to 14 residues. J gave up 7 bases and V 6 bases, and 10 bases lay outside the gene matches.

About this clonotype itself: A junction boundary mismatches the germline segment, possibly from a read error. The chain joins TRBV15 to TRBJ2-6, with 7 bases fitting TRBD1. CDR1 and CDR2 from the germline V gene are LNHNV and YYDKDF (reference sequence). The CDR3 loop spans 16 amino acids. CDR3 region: CATGRGTSSGANVLTF. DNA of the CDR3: TGTGCCACCGGCAGGGGGACCAGCTCTGGGGCCAACGTCCTGACTTTC.

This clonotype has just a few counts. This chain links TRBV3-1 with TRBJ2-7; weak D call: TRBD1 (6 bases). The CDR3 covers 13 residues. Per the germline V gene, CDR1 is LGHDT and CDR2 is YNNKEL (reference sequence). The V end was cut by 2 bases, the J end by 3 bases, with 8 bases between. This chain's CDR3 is CASSQNRDYEQYF. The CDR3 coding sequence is TGTGCCAGCAGCCAAAACAGGGACTACGAGCAGTACTTC.

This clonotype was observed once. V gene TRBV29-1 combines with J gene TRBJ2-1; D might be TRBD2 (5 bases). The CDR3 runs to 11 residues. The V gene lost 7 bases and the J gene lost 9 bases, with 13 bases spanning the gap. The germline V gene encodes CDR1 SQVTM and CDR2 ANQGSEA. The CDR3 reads CSAVGESEQFF. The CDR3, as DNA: TGCAGCGCCGTTGGGGAGAGTGAGCAGTTCTTC.

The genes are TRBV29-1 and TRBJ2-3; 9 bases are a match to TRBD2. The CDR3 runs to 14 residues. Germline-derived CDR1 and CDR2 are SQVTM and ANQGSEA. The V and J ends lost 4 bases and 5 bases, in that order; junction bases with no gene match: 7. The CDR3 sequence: CSVVLAGVEDTQYF. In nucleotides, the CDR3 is TGCAGCGTTGTATTAGCGGGAGTCGAAGATACGCAGTATTTT.

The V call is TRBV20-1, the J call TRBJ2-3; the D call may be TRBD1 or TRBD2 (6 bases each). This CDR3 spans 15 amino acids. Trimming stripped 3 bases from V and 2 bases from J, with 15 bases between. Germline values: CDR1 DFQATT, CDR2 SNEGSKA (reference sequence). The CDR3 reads CSARGGLPYTDTQYF. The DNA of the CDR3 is TGCAGTGCTAGGGGGGGCTTACCCTACACAGATACGCAGTATTTT.

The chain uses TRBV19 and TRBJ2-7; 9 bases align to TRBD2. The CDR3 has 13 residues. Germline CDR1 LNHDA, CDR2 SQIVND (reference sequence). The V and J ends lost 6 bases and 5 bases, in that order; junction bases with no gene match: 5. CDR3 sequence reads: CASSRRTSDEQYF. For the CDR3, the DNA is TGTGCCAGTAGCCGTCGGACTAGCGACGAGCAGTACTTC.

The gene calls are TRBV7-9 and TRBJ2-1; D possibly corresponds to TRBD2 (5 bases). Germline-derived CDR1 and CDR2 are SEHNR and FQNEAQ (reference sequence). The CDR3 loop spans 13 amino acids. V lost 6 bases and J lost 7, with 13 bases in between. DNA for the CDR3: TGTGCCAGCAGACTCAAGGAGGCAAATGAGCAGTTCTTC. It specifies CASRLKEANEQFF. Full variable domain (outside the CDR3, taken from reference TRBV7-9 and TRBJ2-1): DTGVSQNPRHKITKRGQNVTFRCDPISEHNRLYWYRQTLGQGPEFLTYFQNEAQLEKSRLLSDRFSAERPKGSFSTLEIQRTEQGDSAMYLCASRLKEANEQFFGPGTRLTVL.

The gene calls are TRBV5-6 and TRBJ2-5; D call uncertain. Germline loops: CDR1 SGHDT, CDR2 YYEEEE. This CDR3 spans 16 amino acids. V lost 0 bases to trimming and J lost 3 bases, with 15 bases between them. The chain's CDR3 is CASSLGQQPAEETQYF. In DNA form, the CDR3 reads TGTGCCAGCAGCTTGGGGCAACAGCCAGCAGAAGAGACCCAGTACTTC.

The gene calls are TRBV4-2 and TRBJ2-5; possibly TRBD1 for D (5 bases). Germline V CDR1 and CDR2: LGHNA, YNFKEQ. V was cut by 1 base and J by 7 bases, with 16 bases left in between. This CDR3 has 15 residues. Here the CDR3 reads CASSQVDTLGPTQYF. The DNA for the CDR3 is TGTGCCAGCAGCCAAGTGGACACCCTGGGTCCGACCCAGTACTTC.

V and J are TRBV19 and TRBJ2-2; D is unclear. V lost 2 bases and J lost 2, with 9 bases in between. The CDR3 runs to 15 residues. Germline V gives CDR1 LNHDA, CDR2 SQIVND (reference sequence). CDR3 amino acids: CASSIRSLNTGELFF. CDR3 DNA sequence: TGTGCCAGTAGTATAAGGTCCCTAAACACCGGGGAGCTGTTTTTT.

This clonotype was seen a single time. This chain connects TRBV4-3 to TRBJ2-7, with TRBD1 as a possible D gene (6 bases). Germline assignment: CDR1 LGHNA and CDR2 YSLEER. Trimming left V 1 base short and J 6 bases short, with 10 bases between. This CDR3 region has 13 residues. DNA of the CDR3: TGCGCCAGCAGCCAAGTCAGGGGAAGCGAGCAGTACTTC. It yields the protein CASSQVRGSEQYF.